A single sample is the source of the 5 T cell receptor beta chains below, sequenced in a study of blood T cells in healthy people across ages. Next came a second PCR, run for about 6 to 11 cycles, which used a sample-barcoded 5' primer along with a J-beta primer mix. TCRdb redid the calling of the 5' RACE reads with MiXCR, one entry per CDR3 protein. The sample consists of more than 650,000 distinct CDR3 sequences, 50% to 65% of them appearing once. Sequencing was done on a sample of blood. The source of these receptors is a man at least 80 years old in good health.

J is TRBJ1-2 and V is TRBV2; D gene ambiguous. CDR3 size: 14 residues. Germline-derived CDR1 and CDR2 are SNHLY and FYNNEI. Trimming took 5 bases from V and 4 from J, leaving 14 bases between them. The CDR3 DNA follows: TGTGCCAGCAGTCAAGGGTTGGCTTCCTATGGCTACACCTTC. It codes for CASSQGLASYGYTF.

The chain recombines TRBV20-1 with TRBJ1-6; no clear D. V gave up 5 bases and J gave up 0 bases, with 11 bases separating them. The CDR3 is made up of 15 amino acids. Germline CDR1 is DFQATT and CDR2 is SNEGSKA (reference sequence). CDR3 bases: TGCAGTGCTCCGTCTTTAAGCTCCTATAATTCACCCCTCCACTTT. Translation: CSAPSLSSYNSPLHF.

The CDR3 loop is CASSLIPGAYATQYF. The CDR3, as DNA: TGTGCCAGCAGCTTAATACCGGGAGCATATGCGACCCAGTACTTC. The rearrangement uses TRBV7-3 and TRBJ2-5, with a possible D match to TRBD2 (6 bases). Germline loops: CDR1 SGHTA, CDR2 FQGTGA. The CDR3 covers 15 residues. V gave up 1 base and J gave up 7 bases, with 16 bases separating them.

J is TRBJ2-1 and V is TRBV5-1; no definite D call. The CDR3 covers 12 residues. Germline values: CDR1 SGHRS, CDR2 YFSETQ. Trimming pared 1 base from V and 8 bases from J, leaving 7 bases between. The CDR3 DNA reads as TGCGCCAGCAGCTTGACCCTGGATGAGCAGTTCTTC. Translated: CASSLTLDEQFF.

This sequence joins TRBV10-3 and TRBJ2-4, with 7 positions matching TRBD1. Judging by the DNA end, TRBJ2-5 fits better; the J call may be wrong. The germline CDR1 and CDR2 sequences are ENHRY and SYGVKD. This CDR3 contains 13 residues. The CDR3 DNA sequence: TGTGCCAGCAGCCCGGCGACAGGGGAGACCCAGTACTTC. It encodes CASSPATGETQYF.